These 27 T cell receptor beta chains came from one sample sequenced in a study of blood T cell repertoires in COVID-19. Data came from immunoSEQ multiplex PCR; TCRdb stores just in-frame clones and leaves some out. The sample holds under 250,000 clones, 87% seen once. Sequenced input: PBMCs or T cells enriched from blood (not recorded which). These TCRs come from a woman in her thirties with acute COVID-19.

V and J are TRBV11-2 and TRBJ1-1; TRBD1 matches 7 bases. Germline trimming cut 5 bases from V and 0 bases from J; bases unmatched to any gene: 3. The germline CDR1 and CDR2 sequences are SGHAT and FQNNGV. The CDR3 loop spans 14 amino acids. CDR3 DNA sequence: TGTGCCAGCAGCCCACAGGGGATGAACACTGAAGCTTTCTTT. It encodes CASSPQGMNTEAFF.

In DNA form, the CDR3 reads TGTGCCAGCAGCACTACATCAGGGGCCGGGGGGTATCCTAACTATGGCTACACCTTC. Its protein is CASSTTSGAGGYPNYGYTF. The chain joins TRBV13 to TRBJ1-2; tentatively, D is TRBD1 (6 bases). The V end was cut by 5 bases, the J end by 0 bases, with 25 bases between. Germline V gives CDR1 PRHDT, CDR2 FYEKMQ (reference sequence). The CDR3 totals 19 residues.

This rearrangement joins TRBV4-1 to TRBJ1-4; D gene ambiguous. Trimming took 0 bases from V and 5 from J, leaving 10 bases between them. This CDR3 has 15 amino acids. Germline V lookup: CDR1 MGHRA, CDR2 YSYEKL. The CDR3 loop is CASSQEDRRNEKLFF. CDR3 nucleotides: TGCGCCAGCAGCCAAGAGGACCGGAGGAATGAAAAACTGTTTTTT.

V is TRBV3-1 (or the pseudogene TRBV3-2) and J is TRBJ2-1; 7 nucleotides match TRBD1. V shed 6 bases, J shed 8 bases, and the junction held 16 bases outside the gene matches. The germline CDR1 and CDR2 sequences are LGHDT and YNNKEL (reference sequence). This CDR3 comprises 16 residues. The CDR3 region has the DNA TGTGCCAGCAGTCAACCCCCCCGGGGACAGCTTTATGAGCAGTTCTTC. Its protein is CASSQPPRGQLYEQFF.

In this sample, this clone turned up once. This sequence joins TRBV29-1 and TRBJ1-2, with a possible D match to TRBD1 (6 bases). From germline, CDR1 is SQVTM and CDR2 ANQGSEA. Trimming removed 6 bases at V and 3 bases at J, with 17 bases between. The CDR3 runs 14 residues. As DNA, the CDR3 is TGCAGCGTCCGAGGGGGGGACGTAGACTATGGCTACACCTTC. This codes for CSVRGGDVDYGYTF.

Concerning this clone: The sample holds other DNA sequences that translate to the same CDR3. This chain connects TRBV6-5 to TRBJ1-5; weak D call: TRBD1 (6 bases). The CDR3 length is 14 residues. The germline gives CDR1 MNHEY, CDR2 SVGAGI. V was trimmed by 0 bases and J by 4 bases, leaving 7 bases between them. The CDR3 here is CASSYSRGNQPQHF. In nucleotides, the CDR3 is TGTGCCAGCAGTTACTCCAGGGGTAATCAGCCCCAGCATTTT.

This chain joins TRBV2 and TRBJ1-5; no clear D. Germline V gene data show CDR1 as SNHLY and CDR2 as FYNNEI. The CDR3 has 12 residues. V was clipped by 6 bases and J by 6 bases, with 9 bases between them. The CDR3 protein is CASRAWSQPQHF. The CDR3 nucleotides read TGTGCCAGCAGGGCGTGGAGTCAGCCCCAGCATTTT. The whole variable domain, filled in from reference TRBV2 and TRBJ1-5, reads EPEVTQTPSHQVTQMGQEVILRCVPISNHLYFYWYRQILGQKVEFLVSFYNNEISEKSEIFDDQFSVERPDGSNFTLKIRSTKLEDSAMYFCASRAWSQPQHFGDGTRLSIL.

This clone was found a few times. V gene TRBV2 combines with J gene TRBJ1-5; TRBD1 matches at 7 bases. V lost 4 bases and J lost 4; bases outside the gene matches: 22. Germline V gene data show CDR1 as SNHLY and CDR2 as FYNNEI. The CDR3 length is 20 residues. The CDR3 loop reads CASSAKGLGGHWGLNQPQHF. The CDR3 bases are TGTGCCAGCAGTGCCAAGGGATTAGGGGGCCACTGGGGCTTAAATCAGCCCCAGCATTTT.

The chain is built from TRBV10-2 and TRBJ2-3; 8 nucleotides agree with TRBD2. V lost 8 bases and J lost 1; bases outside the gene matches: 8. Per the germline V gene, CDR1 is WSHSY and CDR2 is SAAADI. CDR3 size: 15 residues. CDR3 amino acids: CASLRTSRGTDTQYF. In DNA form, the CDR3 reads TGCGCCAGCCTCCGGACTAGCAGAGGCACAGATACGCAGTATTTT.

This sequence joins TRBV11-2 and TRBJ1-1; D is perhaps TRBD1 (6 bases). V gave up 5 bases and J gave up 5 bases, with 15 bases separating them. Germline assignment: CDR1 SGHAT and CDR2 FQNNGV. This CDR3 has 14 residues. As DNA, the CDR3 is TGTGCCAGCAGCCCAAGGACAGATCGGACTGAAGCTTTCTTT. It is translated as CASSPRTDRTEAFF.

The chain employs TRBV7-2 and TRBJ2-5; 8 bases line up with TRBD1. Germline loops: CDR1 SGHTA, CDR2 FQGNSA. The CDR3 is 14 amino acids. The V gene end was trimmed by 1 base and the J gene end by 5 bases; junction bases not matched to a gene: 3. The DNA for the CDR3 is TGTGCCAGCAGCTTAGGGACAGGGCACGAGACCCAGTACTTC. This sequence encodes CASSLGTGHETQYF.

The chain has TRBV6-6 and TRBJ2-1, with TRBD1 matching over 7 bases. Trimming cost V 4 bases and J 8 bases; bases outside gene matches: 5. CDR1 and CDR2 from the germline V gene are MNHNY and SVGAGI (reference sequence). The CDR3 is made up of 13 amino acids. The CDR3 loop is CASSWTGIDEQFF. CDR3 sequence (DNA): TGTGCCAGCAGTTGGACAGGTATCGATGAGCAGTTCTTC.

The chain recombines TRBV7-9 with TRBJ1-6; unclear D gene. The CDR3 totals 16 residues. Trimming shortened V by 4 bases and J by 0 bases, and 10 bases separated the two germline ends. CDR1 SEHNR and CDR2 FQNEAQ come from the germline V gene (reference sequence). The CDR3 protein is CASSSADGSYNSPLHF. As DNA, the CDR3 is TGTGCCAGCAGCTCTGCAGATGGCTCCTATAATTCACCCCTCCACTTT.

This clone was found once. This chain connects TRBV21-1 to TRBJ1-1. TRBV21-1 is annotated as a pseudogene. This CDR3 has 17 residues. The CDR3 here is CASLRGRGGIVNTEAFF. The CDR3 region has the DNA TGTGCCAGCTTACGCGGGAGGGGGGGAATTGTGAACACTGAAGCTTTCTTT.

The J gene is TRBJ2-2, the V gene TRBV29-1, with D possibly being TRBD1 (6 bases). Germline-derived CDR1 and CDR2 are SQVTM and ANQGSEA. Trimming left V 1 base short and J 2 bases short, with 14 bases between. The CDR3 contains 16 residues. The CDR3 sequence: CSVEVMEDSNTGELFF. Written as DNA, the CDR3 is TGCAGCGTTGAAGTCATGGAGGACAGCAACACCGGGGAGCTGTTTTTT.

This clone was observed a handful of times. The chain is built from TRBV11-1 and TRBJ2-1; 9 nucleotides line up with TRBD2. The V gene's germline CDR1 is SGHAT and CDR2 FQDESV (reference sequence). Trimming removed 1 base from V and 8 bases from J; junction bases left unmatched: 6. The CDR3 is 15 residues long. This chain's CDR3 is CASSLGAGGPDEQFF. The CDR3 nucleotides are TGTGCCAGCAGCTTAGGCGCGGGGGGGCCCGATGAGCAGTTCTTC.

This chain uses TRBV5-1 with TRBJ2-5; maybe TRBD1 (5 bases). The germline V and J ends were trimmed by 2 bases and 2 bases, with 10 bases remaining between them. This CDR3 is 14 amino acids long. Looked up from germline, CDR1 is SGHRS and CDR2 is YFSETQ. The CDR3 DNA follows: TGCGCCAGCAGCTTTTCAGGGCGGCAAGAGACCCAGTACTTC. This translates into CASSFSGRQETQYF. Drawing the rest from reference TRBV5-1 and TRBJ2-5, the complete variable domain is KAGVTQTPRYLIKTRGQQVTLSCSPISGHRSVSWYQQTPGQGLQFLFEYFSETQRNKGNFPGRFSGRQFSNSRSEMNVSTLELGDSALYLCASSFSGRQETQYFGPGTRLLVL.

This chain links TRBV19 with TRBJ2-4, with D possibly matching TRBD1 (6 bases). This CDR3 region has 14 residues. Germline CDR1 LNHDA, CDR2 SQIVND (reference sequence). The V gene lost 0 bases and the J gene lost 6 bases, with 9 bases spanning the gap. This chain's CDR3 is CASSIDGDINIQYF. CDR3 bases: TGTGCCAGTAGTATAGATGGGGACATAAACATTCAGTACTTC.

The sample holds one count of this clone. The gene calls are TRBV11-2 and TRBJ1-6; 8 bases are shared with TRBD1. The CDR3 is made up of 16 amino acids. J was trimmed by 9 bases and V by 5 bases; bases with no gene match: 12. CDR1 and CDR2 (germline): SGHAT, FQNNGV. The chain's CDR3 is CASSPTDRDWGSPLHF. The CDR3 DNA follows: TGTGCCAGCAGCCCTACGGACAGGGACTGGGGTTCACCCCTCCACTTT.

The chain is built from TRBV7-9 and TRBJ1-1; 7 bases are a match to TRBD1. The trim removed 5 bases at V and 1 base at J, leaving 10 bases unmatched. The germline V gene has CDR1 SEHNR and CDR2 FQNEAQ (reference sequence). The CDR3 length is 16 residues. The CDR3 protein is CASSPIPGTANTEAFF. The CDR3 nucleotides read TGTGCCAGCAGCCCGATTCCCGGGACAGCGAACACTGAAGCTTTCTTT.

V and J are TRBV19 and TRBJ1-1; D remains unclear. V dropped 5 bases and J dropped 2 bases, with 9 bases sitting between them. CDR3 length: 13 amino acids. Germline CDR1 LNHDA, CDR2 SQIVND (reference sequence). In DNA, the CDR3 is TGTGCCAGTAGTTATCTGAGCAACACTGAAGCTTTCTTT. It codes for CASSYLSNTEAFF.

The CDR3 loop is CASSSQGRTEAFF. CDR3 in DNA: TGTGCCAGCAGCTCGCAGGGTAGGACTGAAGCTTTCTTT. The genes are TRBV11-1 and TRBJ1-1; possibly TRBD1 for D (5 bases). The germline CDR1 and CDR2 sequences are SGHAT and FQDESV (reference sequence). V was trimmed by 4 bases and J by 5 bases, leaving 11 bases between them. The CDR3 is 13 amino acids.

V usage is TRBV5-5 and J usage is TRBJ2-2; 9 positions agree with TRBD1. The V segment lost 4 bases and the J segment 9 bases; nucleotides outside the gene matches: 13. Germline V gene data show CDR1 as SGHKS and CDR2 as YYEKEE (reference sequence). This CDR3 contains 16 residues. This CDR3 reads CASSGSGTGTRRELFF. The CDR3 bases are TGTGCCAGCAGCGGCTCCGGGACAGGGACGAGAAGGGAGCTGTTTTTT.

This sequence joins TRBV9 and TRBJ2-5, with D tentatively TRBD2 (5 bases). CDR3 length: 14 amino acids. Germline V gene data show CDR1 as SGDLS and CDR2 as YYNGEE. Trimming removed 2 bases from V and 1 base from J, with 9 bases in between. CDR3: CASSVGLAQETQYF. In DNA, the CDR3 is TGTGCCAGCAGCGTGGGCCTAGCCCAAGAGACCCAGTACTTC.

The CDR3 DNA follows: TGCGCCAGCAGCCAAGATCGAGCGGGGGTCCAAGAGACCCAGTACTTC. This codes for CASSQDRAGVQETQYF. The V gene is TRBV4-3, the J gene TRBJ2-5, with TRBD2 matching over 8 bases. The CDR3 covers 16 residues. Per germline, CDR1 LGHNA and CDR2 YSLEER. With 0 bases clipped from V and 1 base from J, the junction kept 4 bases outside the gene matches.

The gene calls are TRBV11-2 and TRBJ2-7; 11 positions agree with TRBD2. CDR3 length: 14 amino acids. V was clipped by 3 bases and J by 3 bases; unmatched bases: 1. The germline gives CDR1 SGHAT, CDR2 FQNNGV. CDR3 amino acids: CASSLTSGDYEQYF. The CDR3 bases are TGTGCCAGCAGCTTGACTAGCGGGGACTACGAGCAGTACTTC.

The rearrangement joins TRBV10-3 to TRBJ1-3; unclear D gene. CDR1 is ENHRY and CDR2 is SYGVKD in the germline V gene. CDR3 size: 15 residues. V lost 6 bases and J 0 bases, leaving 12 bases between the germline ends. In DNA form, the CDR3 reads TGTGCCATCAGCCCGAGCGGGAGCTCTGGAAACACCATATATTTT. Its translation is CAISPSGSSGNTIYF.